This passage covers 9 T cell receptor beta chains from one sample sequenced in a study of blood T cell repertoires in COVID-19. Profiled with immunoSEQ multiplex PCR; TCRdb holds only in-frame clones, not every one. The sample carries some 270,000 clones, around nine tenths recorded once. Sequenced input: peripheral blood. Source of these receptors: a man aged 40-50 years with active or convalescent COVID-19.

V usage is TRBV5-5 and J usage is TRBJ2-1, with D hard to call. The CDR3 runs 15 residues. The germline V and J ends were trimmed by 0 bases and 7 bases, with 14 bases remaining between them. In germline, CDR1 is SGHKS, CDR2 YYEKEE (reference sequence). CDR3 DNA sequence: TGTGCCAGCAGCTTGGCCCAAGCGCTTTCAAATGAGCAGTTCTTC. Encoded protein: CASSLAQALSNEQFF.

The chain uses TRBV5-6 and TRBJ1-1; TRBD1 is a possible D gene (6 bases). Germline CDR1 reads SGHDT; CDR2 reads YYEEEE. With 2 bases removed from V and 4 bases from J, the gap between germline ends came to 12 bases. The CDR3 loop spans 14 amino acids. The CDR3 sequence: CASSFRGVTTEAFF. The CDR3 nucleotides read TGTGCCAGCAGCTTCAGGGGAGTAACCACTGAAGCTTTCTTT.

This sequence joins TRBV5-1 and TRBJ2-7; 9 bases agree with TRBD2. Trimming at V came to 3 bases and at J to 1 base, leaving 5 bases not matched to a gene. The CDR3 is 15 amino acids. Germline loops: CDR1 SGHRS, CDR2 YFSETQ. In nucleotides, the CDR3 is TGCGCCAGCAGCTCTGGACTAGCGACGTCCTACGAGCAGTACTTC. The encoded protein is CASSSGLATSYEQYF. Combining the CDR3 with reference TRBV5-1 and TRBJ2-7 gives the whole variable domain KAGVTQTPRYLIKTRGQQVTLSCSPISGHRSVSWYQQTPGQGLQFLFEYFSETQRNKGNFPGRFSGRQFSNSRSEMNVSTLELGDSALYLCASSSGLATSYEQYFGPGTRLTVT.

V gene TRBV30 combines with J gene TRBJ1-1, with 7 bases fitting TRBD1. There are 13 residues in the CDR3. The germline CDR1 and CDR2 sequences are GTSNPN and SVGIG (reference sequence). Unmatched junction bases numbered 4, after V lost 2 bases and J lost 4 bases. CDR3 amino acids: CAWSQGVGTEAFF. DNA of the CDR3: TGTGCCTGGAGTCAGGGGGTGGGCACTGAAGCTTTCTTT.

This clone showed up just once. V usage is TRBV24-1 and J usage is TRBJ2-1; possibly TRBD1 for D (5 bases). The germline V gene encodes CDR1 KGHDR and CDR2 SFDVKD. CDR3 size: 17 residues. The V gene lost 1 base and the J gene lost 0 bases, with 12 bases spanning the gap. DNA for the CDR3: TGTGCCACCAGTGATTTTAGGGGCAGGAGCTCCTACAATGAGCAGTTCTTC. This encodes CATSDFRGRSSYNEQFF.

This clone was observed a few times. The chain combines TRBV2 with TRBJ2-3, with 8 nucleotides matching TRBD2. The V and J ends lost 8 bases and 3 bases, in that order; junction bases with no gene match: 7. Per germline, CDR1 SNHLY and CDR2 FYNNEI. This CDR3 contains 14 residues. CDR3 protein: CASRGGEWTDTQYF. DNA for the CDR3: TGTGCCAGCCGGGGGGGCGAGTGGACAGATACGCAGTATTTT.

This chain links TRBV29-1 with TRBJ1-6; 7 bases line up with TRBD1. This CDR3 has 14 amino acids. The trim removed 4 bases at V and 7 bases at J, leaving 7 bases unmatched. CDR1 is SQVTM and CDR2 is ANQGSEA in the germline V gene. The CDR3 DNA reads as TGCAGCGTTGCGGAGGGACAGTTGAATTCACCCCTCCACTTT. Translated: CSVAEGQLNSPLHF. Filled out from reference TRBV29-1 and TRBJ1-6, the complete variable domain reads SAVISQKPSRDICQRGTSLTIQCQVDSQVTMMFWYRQQPGQSLTLIATANQGSEATYESGFVIDKFPISRPNLTFSTLTVSNMSPEDSSIYLCSVAEGQLNSPLHFGNGTRLTVT.

The rearrangement joins TRBV9 to TRBJ2-2; 10 nucleotides agree with TRBD1. V was clipped by 3 bases and J by 4 bases; unmatched bases: 12. The CDR3 totals 18 residues. CDR1 SGDLS and CDR2 YYNGEE come from the germline V gene. Here the CDR3 reads CASSEGPRQGATTGELFF. The CDR3 nucleotides are TGTGCCAGCAGCGAGGGGCCCAGACAGGGGGCGACCACCGGGGAGCTGTTTTTT.

This clone was detected a few times. The V gene is TRBV21-1, the J gene TRBJ1-2. TRBV21-1 is annotated as a pseudogene. This CDR3 has 14 residues. In nucleotides, the CDR3 is TGTGCCAGCAGCAAACGGGAAGTGCCCTATGGCTACACCTTC. Amino acid sequence: CASSKREVPYGYTF.